A selection of T cell receptor beta chains follows, all from one sample in a study of shared clonotypes between healthy human individuals. This table comes from immunoSEQ multiplex PCR, and its TCRdb copy is limited to in-frame clones, with some not included. The sample lists some 1.4 million clones; over 95% were seen once. The specimen sequenced was naive CD4+ T cells sorted from blood. Receptors were obtained from a man aged 25 to 45 in good health. CDR3s include the opening cysteine and the closing phenylalanine or tryptophan. The order of the fields is V gene, J gene, CDR3 protein.

v_gene: TRBV19; j_gene: TRBJ2-6; CDR3aa: CASRLKGTHSGANVLTF
v_gene: TRBV2; j_gene: TRBJ2-7; CDR3aa: CASRDQQLAGDSYEQYF
v_gene: TRBV5-6; j_gene: TRBJ2-7; CDR3aa: CASSFLTDSYEQYF
v_gene: TRBV13; j_gene: TRBJ1-2; CDR3aa: CASSLIGRGTYTF
v_gene: TRBV19; j_gene: TRBJ2-7; CDR3aa: CASTTGGSYEQYF
v_gene: TRBV30; j_gene: TRBJ1-2; CDR3aa: CAWSVTSGAAGYTF
v_gene: TRBV6-1; j_gene: TRBJ1-1; CDR3aa: CASRNDRGPFEAFF
v_gene: TRBV7-2; j_gene: TRBJ2-1; CDR3aa: CASSWGAGLEQFF
v_gene: TRBV18; j_gene: TRBJ2-2; CDR3aa: CASSPQGQNTGELFF
v_gene: TRBV4-1; j_gene: TRBJ1-4; CDR3aa: CASRRGTAYSTNEKLFF
v_gene: TRBV18; j_gene: TRBJ2-7; CDR3aa: CASSPLTSGVYEQYF
v_gene: TRBV11-2; j_gene: TRBJ2-7; CDR3aa: CASSLVIRTGYEQYF
v_gene: TRBV28; j_gene: TRBJ1-3; CDR3aa: CASRRRQGPSGNTIYF
v_gene: TRBV28; j_gene: TRBJ2-7; CDR3aa: CASSGAGTGSDEQYF
v_gene: TRBV14; j_gene: TRBJ2-7; CDR3aa: CASRVTTSYEQYF
v_gene: TRBV10-1; j_gene: TRBJ2-2; CDR3aa: CASSSGTSKNTGELFF
v_gene: TRBV9; j_gene: TRBJ1-2; CDR3aa: CASSVEMLGVIGNGYTF
v_gene: TRBV11-3; j_gene: TRBJ2-7; CDR3aa: CASSFLTKYYEQYF
v_gene: TRBV19; j_gene: TRBJ2-3; CDR3aa: CASSIGTPLDTQYF
v_gene: TRBV28; j_gene: TRBJ2-1; CDR3aa: CASSFTSGRMGEQFF
v_gene: TRBV4-1; j_gene: TRBJ1-5; CDR3aa: CASSRGPGEGVQPQHF
v_gene: TRBV2; j_gene: TRBJ2-2; CDR3aa: CASSEGGWDTGELFF
v_gene: TRBV28; j_gene: TRBJ2-7; CDR3aa: CASSTLTGFKQYF
v_gene: TRBV7-9; j_gene: TRBJ2-1; CDR3aa: CASSSRGEIIDEQFF
v_gene: TRBV10-3; j_gene: TRBJ1-5; CDR3aa: CAISEGQGPPQPQHF
v_gene: TRBV5-1; j_gene: TRBJ2-1; CDR3aa: CASSLGGFDNEQFF
v_gene: TRBV11-2; j_gene: TRBJ2-2; CDR3aa: CASSLAVGPHTGELFF
v_gene: TRBV18; j_gene: TRBJ2-5; CDR3aa: CASSPAAGEETQYF
v_gene: TRBV5-3; j_gene: TRBJ2-4; CDR3aa: CARSLVQRNHKNIQYF
v_gene: TRBV15; j_gene: TRBJ2-7; CDR3aa: CATSSFSDNTYEQYF
v_gene: TRBV15; j_gene: TRBJ1-1; CDR3aa: CATSRDLGLLGTEAFF
v_gene: TRBV2; j_gene: TRBJ2-1; CDR3aa: CASTLELDNEQFF
v_gene: TRBV28; j_gene: TRBJ2-7; CDR3aa: CASSPSGQGEVHEQYF
v_gene: TRBV18; j_gene: TRBJ2-2; CDR3aa: CASSPPSRAGELFF
v_gene: TRBV12-5; j_gene: TRBJ2-1; CDR3aa: CASGLVLRGGTRLFF
v_gene: TRBV11-2; j_gene: TRBJ2-7; CDR3aa: CASSPRGTSYEQYF
v_gene: TRBV10-3; j_gene: TRBJ2-3; CDR3aa: CAIRLGVAGGADTQYF
v_gene: TRBV5-4; j_gene: TRBJ2-5; CDR3aa: CASSSTSGRVETQYF
v_gene: TRBV7-8; j_gene: TRBJ1-3; CDR3aa: CASSPTDGNTIYF
v_gene: TRBV28; j_gene: TRBJ2-5; CDR3aa: CASSFLQETQYF
v_gene: TRBV15; j_gene: TRBJ1-1; CDR3aa: CATSRDRVNVSAFF
v_gene: TRBV15; j_gene: TRBJ2-1; CDR3aa: CATRGRVEVNEQFF
v_gene: TRBV2; j_gene: TRBJ2-4; CDR3aa: CASSDRGNIQYF
v_gene: TRBV13; j_gene: TRBJ2-1; CDR3aa: CASSLLLAGGYEQFF
v_gene: TRBV5-1; j_gene: TRBJ2-5; CDR3aa: CASSQEEASGRENF
v_gene: TRBV9; j_gene: TRBJ2-1; CDR3aa: CASSASQGIEQFF
v_gene: TRBV11-2; j_gene: TRBJ2-1; CDR3aa: CASSRPDRVYNEQFF
v_gene: TRBV7-9; j_gene: TRBJ2-1; CDR3aa: CASSLGVSGDHNEQFF
v_gene: TRBV7-8; j_gene: TRBJ2-4; CDR3aa: CASSSPAGLAKNIQYF
v_gene: TRBV11-1; j_gene: TRBJ2-3; CDR3aa: CASSLWTSGRSTDTQYF